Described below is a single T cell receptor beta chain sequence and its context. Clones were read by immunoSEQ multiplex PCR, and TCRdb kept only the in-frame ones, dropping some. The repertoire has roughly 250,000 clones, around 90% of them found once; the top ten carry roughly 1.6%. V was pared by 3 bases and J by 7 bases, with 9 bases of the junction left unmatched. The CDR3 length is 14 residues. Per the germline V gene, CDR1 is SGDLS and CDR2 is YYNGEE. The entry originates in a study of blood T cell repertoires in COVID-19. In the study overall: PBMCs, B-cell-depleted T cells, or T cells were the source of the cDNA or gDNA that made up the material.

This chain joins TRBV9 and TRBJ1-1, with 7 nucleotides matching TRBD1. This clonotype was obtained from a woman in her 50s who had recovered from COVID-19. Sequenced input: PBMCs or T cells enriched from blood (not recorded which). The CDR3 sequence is CASSEGGQLGEAFF. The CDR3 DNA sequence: TGTGCCAGCAGCGAGGGGGGACAGCTTGGTGAAGCTTTCTTT.